Only a few counts were recorded for the clone carrying this T cell receptor beta chain. Trimming pared 4 bases from V and 4 bases from J, leaving 11 bases between. The CDR3 is 14 residues long. Germline lookup yields CDR1 SGHRS and CDR2 YFSETQ. This sample was included in a study of blood T cell repertoires in COVID-19. Study overall: Both acute and convalescent COVID-19 samples were obtained from the United States, Italy and Spain. T cells, B-cell-depleted T cells, or PBMCs provided the cDNA or gDNA that served as material.

Original data processing: The authors estimated nucleated cell counts from reference gene primer amplification. Here immunoSEQ multiplex PCR was the method, and the copy in TCRdb shows in-frame clones only, minus some. That table furnishes V, J and clone size, whereas the DNA furnished D and trimming. The table lists 78,000 or so clones, 86% of them singletons, with approximately 4.4% in the top ten. The chain links TRBV5-1 to TRBJ1-4, with D possibly TRBD1 on 5 matching bases. The origin of this receptor is a man aged 45 to 65 with active or convalescent COVID-19. The sample taken for sequencing was peripheral blood. DNA of the CDR3: TGCGCCAGCAGCCGGACACAAGTTAATGAAAAACTGTTTTTT. Its translation: CASSRTQVNEKLFF.